These 31 T cell receptor beta chains were sequenced from one sample in a study of cytomegalovirus exposure and HLA in healthy donors. Vbeta (60) and Jbeta (13) primers were used in the PCR. TCRdb's table, derived via immunoSEQ multiplex PCR, lists solely in-frame clones and lacks some. The profile shows 150,000 to 200,000 clones, 65% to 70% of them singletons. The material sequenced was PBMCs. The source of these receptors is a woman between 18 and 29 years old in good health and CMV-seropositive.

In this sample, this clone turned up a few times. This chain uses TRBV5-5 with TRBJ2-7, with 7 bases that match TRBD1. Germline V gives CDR1 SGHKS, CDR2 YYEKEE (reference sequence). J lost 6 bases, V lost 6 bases, and 15 bases had no gene match. The CDR3 is 15 amino acids. The CDR3 sequence is CASNPGTYRGSEQYF. The CDR3, as DNA: TGTGCCAGCAACCCTGGGACGTACAGGGGTAGCGAGCAGTACTTC.

This chain uses TRBV6-1 with TRBJ1-1; TRBD1 matches at 12 bases. CDR3 length: 15 residues. V gave up 10 bases and J gave up 1 base; unmatched junction bases: 7. CDR1 is MNHNS and CDR2 is SASEGT in the germline V gene. This chain's CDR3 is CATRDRGLENTEAFF. The CDR3 nucleotides read TGTGCCACCAGGGACAGGGGGCTAGAGAACACTGAAGCTTTCTTT.

The chain employs TRBV7-3 and TRBJ2-1, with a tentative D call TRBD1 (5 bases). Trimming took 5 bases from V and 5 from J, leaving 16 bases between them. This CDR3 has 15 residues. Germline V CDR1 and CDR2: SGHTA, FQGTGA. CDR3 sequence (DNA): TGTGCCAGCAGCAATCAGGGCCTGACGAACAATGAGCAGTTCTTC. This sequence encodes CASSNQGLTNNEQFF.

J is TRBJ1-2 and V is TRBV7-9; TRBD1 agrees at 7 bases. Germline CDR1 is SEHNR and CDR2 is FQNEAQ (reference sequence). This CDR3 spans 13 amino acids. V was pared by 4 bases and J by 8 bases, with 7 bases of the junction left unmatched. CDR3 amino acids: CASSSGQTKGYTF. CDR3 in DNA: TGTGCCAGCAGCTCGGGACAGACAAAAGGCTACACCTTC.

This clone was seen a handful of times. CDR3 sequence reads: CASKFRNGVAGVGYEQYF. DNA of the CDR3: TGCGCCAGCAAGTTCAGGAATGGAGTCGCGGGAGTGGGCTACGAGCAGTACTTC. This chain connects TRBV5-1 to TRBJ2-7; 7 positions match TRBD2. Germline values: CDR1 SGHRS, CDR2 YFSETQ. J was trimmed by 3 bases and V by 6 bases; bases with no gene match: 21. The CDR3 runs to 18 residues.

The V gene is TRBV6-1, the J gene TRBJ1-1; 8 bases are a match to TRBD1. The germline gives CDR1 MNHNS, CDR2 SASEGT. With V trimmed by 6 bases and J by 0 bases, 3 bases remained unmatched. This CDR3 is 14 amino acids long. Written as DNA, the CDR3 is TGTGCCAGCAGAGGACAGGGTATGAACACTGAAGCTTTCTTT. Protein sequence: CASRGQGMNTEAFF.

This chain links TRBV2 with TRBJ1-2, with D unclear. V lost 8 bases and J lost 7, with 11 bases in between. The CDR3 covers 11 residues. Looked up from germline, CDR1 is SNHLY and CDR2 is FYNNEI. CDR3 coding DNA: TGTGCCAGCCGACGGACTGCTGGCTACACCTTC. Translation: CASRRTAGYTF.

The chain combines TRBV28 with TRBJ2-5; 9 nucleotides agree with TRBD2. V was clipped by 3 bases and J by 2 bases; unmatched bases: 7. Germline CDR1 and CDR2: MDHEN and SYDVKM. The length of the CDR3 is 16 residues. The DNA for the CDR3 is TGTGCCAGCAGTTTTGGTAGCGGGAGTGCGCAAGAGACCCAGTACTTC. This translates into CASSFGSGSAQETQYF.

This chain links TRBV2 with TRBJ2-3; D is unclear. The CDR3 loop spans 12 amino acids. Trimming pared 4 bases from V and 5 bases from J, leaving 7 bases between. The germline gives CDR1 SNHLY, CDR2 FYNNEI. CDR3 in amino acids: CASSVSGDTQYF. The DNA of the CDR3 is TGTGCCAGCAGTGTTTCGGGAGATACGCAGTATTTT.

The chain joins TRBV4-2 to TRBJ2-1; 9 bases align to TRBD2. The CDR3 loop spans 14 amino acids. After removal of 4 bases from V and 8 bases from J, the junction contained 6 bases not matched to a gene. Germline-derived CDR1 and CDR2 are LGHNA and YNFKEQ. As DNA, the CDR3 is TGTGCCAGCAGCCTTAGCGGGGGAGGCGATGAGCAGTTCTTC. This sequence encodes CASSLSGGGDEQFF.

This clone was observed a handful of times. V is TRBV7-9 and J is TRBJ2-7; TRBD1 agrees at 7 bases. The germline gives CDR1 SEHNR, CDR2 FQNEAQ (reference sequence). V trimming: 4 bases; J trimming: 3 bases; junction bases outside the gene matches: 9. The CDR3 has 15 amino acids. The CDR3 sequence: CASSSPGQLIYEQYF. The DNA of the CDR3 is TGTGCCAGCAGCTCCCCGGGACAGTTGATCTACGAGCAGTACTTC.

This clone was seen a single time. The rearrangement links TRBV5-1 to TRBJ2-1; 12 nucleotides match TRBD2. Germline assignment: CDR1 SGHRS and CDR2 YFSETQ. After removal of 7 bases from V and 2 bases from J, the junction contained 10 bases not matched to a gene. This CDR3 contains 17 residues. The CDR3: CASGPGTSGPPYNEQFF. The CDR3, as DNA: TGCGCCAGCGGTCCCGGGACTAGCGGGCCTCCCTACAATGAGCAGTTCTTC. The full variable domain, completed using reference TRBV5-1 and TRBJ2-1, is KAGVTQTPRYLIKTRGQQVTLSCSPISGHRSVSWYQQTPGQGLQFLFEYFSETQRNKGNFPGRFSGRQFSNSRSEMNVSTLELGDSALYLCASGPGTSGPPYNEQFFGPGTRLTVL.

This chain uses TRBV9 with TRBJ2-3; TRBD2 aligns across 8 bases. Germline V CDR1 and CDR2: SGDLS, YYNGEE. The V gene end was trimmed by 0 bases and the J gene end by 3 bases; junction bases not matched to a gene: 12. The CDR3 contains 18 residues. The CDR3 spells CASSVGAGGFLQTDTQYF. DNA for the CDR3: TGTGCCAGCAGCGTAGGGGCGGGAGGTTTTTTGCAGACAGATACGCAGTATTTT.

In nucleotides, the CDR3 is TGTGCCAGTAGGGACAGGGGAGATACGCAGTATTTT. Translated: CASRDRGDTQYF. The chain couples TRBV19 to TRBJ2-3; 9 bases fit TRBD1. This CDR3 spans 12 amino acids. CDR1 LNHDA and CDR2 SQIVND come from the germline V gene (reference sequence). The ends lost 6 bases at V and 5 bases at J; junction bases unmatched: 0.

The chain is built from TRBV7-9 and TRBJ2-5; D is uncertain. The CDR3 loop spans 13 amino acids. The germline CDR1 and CDR2 sequences are SEHNR and FQNEAQ (reference sequence). V was clipped by 0 bases and J by 7 bases, with 9 bases between them. This CDR3 reads CASSLALAGTQYF. The CDR3 bases are TGTGCCAGCAGCTTAGCGCTCGCCGGGACCCAGTACTTC.

This clone was seen only a few times. The rearrangement links TRBV11-3 to TRBJ1-1; TRBD1 matches 8 bases. The CDR3 runs 13 residues. V trimming: 4 bases; J trimming: 7 bases; junction bases outside the gene matches: 5. Germline V gene lookup returns CDR1 SGHNT and CDR2 YENEEA. CDR3 nucleotides: TGTGCCAGCAGCTCTTCACAGGGGGTTGAAGCTTTCTTT. This sequence encodes CASSSSQGVEAFF.

J is TRBJ1-5 and V is TRBV27, with TRBD1 matching over 8 bases. CDR1 is MNHEY, CDR2 SMNVEV, per germline (reference sequence). Unmatched junction bases numbered 6, after V lost 5 bases and J lost 3 bases. The CDR3 loop spans 15 amino acids. In nucleotides, the CDR3 is TGTGCCAGCAGTCCCGGACAGGGAACCAATCAGCCCCAGCATTTT. Amino acids: CASSPGQGTNQPQHF.

The V and J genes are TRBV15 and TRBJ2-6; D not resolved. The V gene lost 4 bases and the J gene lost 1 base, with 11 bases spanning the gap. There are 16 residues in the CDR3. CDR1 is LNHNV and CDR2 is YYDKDF in the germline V gene (reference sequence). CDR3: CATSTLGLSGANVLTF. The DNA for the CDR3 is TGTGCCACCAGCACCCTAGGTTTGTCTGGGGCCAACGTCCTGACTTTC.

The genes are TRBV5-4 and TRBJ2-3; 7 bases match TRBD2. Germline trimming cut 7 bases from V and 3 bases from J; bases unmatched to any gene: 8. This CDR3 is built from 14 residues. Germline CDR1 reads SGHNT; CDR2 reads YYREEE (reference sequence). The CDR3 region has the DNA TGTGCCAGCGGGCTTAGGGAGGGGACAGATACGCAGTATTTT. Amino acid sequence: CASGLREGTDTQYF. Supplemented by reference TRBV5-4 and TRBJ2-3, the full variable domain reads ETGVTQSPTHLIKTRGQQVTLRCSSQSGHNTVSWYQQALGQGPQFIFQYYREEENGRGNFPPRFSGLQFPNYSSELNVNALELDDSALYLCASGLREGTDTQYFGPGTRLTVL.

The chain has TRBV10-1 and TRBJ2-7, with 12 bases fitting TRBD2. This CDR3 contains 15 residues. Germline V lookup: CDR1 WNHNN, CDR2 SYGVQD (reference sequence). Trimming removed 4 bases from V and 4 bases from J; junction bases left unmatched: 5. Written as DNA, the CDR3 is TGCGCCAGCAGTGCCCGACTAGCGGGAGAATACGAGCAGTACTTC. Translation gives CASSARLAGEYEQYF.

The chain carries TRBV4-3 and TRBJ1-2; D remains unclear. Germline lookup yields CDR1 LGHNA and CDR2 YSLEER. The V end lost 1 base, the J end lost 8 bases, and 17 bases lay between the germline ends. This CDR3 spans 15 amino acids. The CDR3: CASSQVGFREHGYTF. DNA of the CDR3: TGCGCCAGCAGCCAAGTTGGGTTCCGGGAACACGGCTACACCTTC.

This sequence joins TRBV30 and TRBJ1-2, with D possibly TRBD1 on 5 matching bases. Trimming took off 0 bases at V and 1 base at J, with 18 bases between the two ends. Germline V gene data show CDR1 as GTSNPN and CDR2 as SVGIG (reference sequence). The CDR3 sequence is 17 residues long. The CDR3 sequence is CAWSVGAVLMLNYGYTF. The CDR3 coding sequence is TGTGCCTGGAGTGTTGGGGCAGTACTGATGCTTAACTATGGCTACACCTTC.

The CDR3 DNA reads as TGTGCCAGCAGTCTACCGGGACAGGGGCAACAGCCCCAGCATTTT. This encodes CASSLPGQGQQPQHF. The rearrangement joins TRBV6-6 to TRBJ1-5; 10 bases agree with TRBD1. The J segment lost 7 bases and the V segment lost 5 bases, leaving 8 bases of the junction unmatched. The germline CDR1 and CDR2 sequences are MNHNY and SVGAGI (reference sequence). CDR3 size: 15 residues.

This clone was seen a few times. This chain's CDR3 is CASSYQDRGYGYTF. The CDR3 DNA sequence: TGTGCCAGCAGTTACCAGGACAGGGGTTATGGCTACACCTTC. The V gene is TRBV6-5, the J gene TRBJ1-2, with 9 bases fitting TRBD1. Germline values: CDR1 MNHEY, CDR2 SVGAGI. Trimming cost V 2 bases and J 5 bases; bases outside gene matches: 3. The CDR3 is 14 amino acids.

V and J are TRBV30 and TRBJ1-2, with 7 bases identical to TRBD1. The CDR3 contains 13 residues. Germline assignment: CDR1 GTSNPN and CDR2 SVGIG (reference sequence). The V segment lost 1 base and the J segment 6 bases; nucleotides outside the gene matches: 5. The CDR3 here is CAWSGGTVDGYTF. CDR3 DNA sequence: TGTGCCTGGAGTGGAGGGACAGTGGATGGCTACACCTTC. The variable domain in full, with the rest retrieved from reference TRBV30 and TRBJ1-2, is SQTIHQWPATLVQPVGSPLSLECTVEGTSNPNLYWYRQAAGRGLQLLFYSVGIGQISSEVPQNLSASRPQDRQFILSSKKLLLSDSGFYLCAWSGGTVDGYTFGSGTRLTVV.

The chain combines TRBV18 with TRBJ1-1; D might be TRBD1 (6 bases). The germline V and J ends were trimmed by 3 bases and 7 bases, with 18 bases remaining between them. The V gene's germline CDR1 is KGHSH and CDR2 LQKENI. The CDR3 loop spans 15 amino acids. The DNA of the CDR3 is TGTGCCAGCTCACCCCGGGACACTGGAATGAATGAAGCTTTCTTT. Translation gives CASSPRDTGMNEAFF.

A remark on this clone: The same CDR3 is also encoded by other DNA sequences in this sample. The rearrangement joins TRBV5-1 to TRBJ2-7; D call uncertain. Germline V lookup: CDR1 SGHRS, CDR2 YFSETQ. Deletions cut 0 bases from V and 3 bases from J, with 4 bases between. The CDR3 is 12 amino acids. CDR3 protein: CASSLGGYEQYF. CDR3 bases: TGCGCCAGCAGCTTGGGAGGCTACGAGCAGTACTTC.

V usage is TRBV29-1 and J usage is TRBJ2-1; 10 bases fit TRBD2. Germline CDR1 SQVTM, CDR2 ANQGSEA. V lost 6 bases, J lost 8 bases, and 7 bases stayed unmatched. The CDR3 extends over 13 amino acids. CDR3 protein: CSVRLAGGHEQFF. For the CDR3, the DNA is TGCAGCGTCCGACTAGCGGGTGGCCATGAGCAGTTCTTC.

The chain uses TRBV27 and TRBJ1-6, with D perhaps matching TRBD1 (6 bases). Trimming removed 5 bases at V and 3 bases at J, with 17 bases between. This CDR3 comprises 17 residues. Per the germline V gene, CDR1 is MNHEY and CDR2 is SMNVEV (reference sequence). The CDR3 loop is CASSPRPDRNYNSPLHF. The CDR3 DNA reads as TGTGCCAGCAGTCCCAGGCCAGACAGGAACTATAATTCACCCCTCCACTTT.

The chain carries TRBV27 and TRBJ2-7, with TRBD2 as a possible D gene (6 bases). The V gene lost 5 bases and the J gene lost 0 bases, with 17 bases spanning the gap. There are 16 residues in the CDR3. CDR1 and CDR2 (germline): MNHEY, SMNVEV (reference sequence). The CDR3 nucleotides are TGTGCCAGCAGTAAGAGAGCGGGTTTGAGCTCCTACGAGCAGTACTTC. Translating it yields CASSKRAGLSSYEQYF.

The chain recombines TRBV5-6 with TRBJ1-1; a possible D gene is TRBD1 (6 bases). Germline V lookup: CDR1 SGHDT, CDR2 YYEEEE. The CDR3 sequence is 17 residues long. V gave up 3 bases and J gave up 2 bases, with 20 bases separating them. The CDR3 nucleotides read TGTGCCAGCAGCTGGGGACAAGACTGGAGGTCTAACACTGAAGCTTTCTTT. Protein product: CASSWGQDWRSNTEAFF.